Each of the 8 T cell receptor beta chains below was sequenced from the same sample in a study of T cells expressing NK-cell markers (dated by TCRdb to the early 2020s). Libraries were built with 5' RACE. Sequenced using an Illumina HiSeq 2000. TCRdb reprocessed the reads, so every CDR3 protein sequence counts as one entry and DNA is not shown. The table for this sample shows a few hundred thousand distinct CDR3 sequences. The biggest ten clones account for roughly 5.4% of the sample. The sequenced material came from blood T cells: a sorted CD56 or NKG2C T cell subset, CD4+ or CD8+ T cells, or bulk PBMC T cells (not recorded which). The receptors were gathered from a man aged 18-75 years in good health.

The V call is TRBV5-4, the J call TRBJ2-7; the D call of TRBD1 rests on TCRdb alone, since no DNA is present to check it. CDR3 length: 15 residues. Germline lookup yields CDR1 SGHNT and CDR2 YYREEE (reference sequence). The CDR3 reads CASSSRQGSSYEQYF.

This chain connects TRBV7-9 to TRBJ1-1. Per germline, CDR1 SEHNR and CDR2 FQNEAQ (reference sequence). The CDR3 loop spans 15 amino acids. The CDR3 loop reads CASSLRWAMNTEAFF. Full variable domain (rest looked up from reference TRBV7-9 and TRBJ1-1): DTGVSQNPRHKITKRGQNVTFRCDPISEHNRLYWYRQTLGQGPEFLTYFQNEAQLEKSRLLSDRFSAERPKGSFSTLEIQRTEQGDSAMYLCASSLRWAMNTEAFFGQGTRLTVV.

The V gene is TRBV30, the J gene TRBJ2-7; TCRdb selects TRBD2, and the lack of DNA leaves this call unchecked. The CDR3 is 14 residues long. Germline V gives CDR1 GTSNPN, CDR2 SVGIG (reference sequence). CDR3 residues: CAWTRGTATYEQYF.

The rearrangement links TRBV6-5 to TRBJ2-2; TCRdb's D gene call, TRBD2, goes unchecked for lack of DNA. From germline, CDR1 is MNHEY and CDR2 SVGAGI. The CDR3 totals 17 residues. CDR3 in amino acids: CASSSSGSGVRTGELFF.

The chain combines TRBV20-1 with TRBJ2-2; TCRdb outputs TRBD1, but without DNA this stays unchecked. This CDR3 has 13 amino acids. Per the germline V gene, CDR1 is DFQATT and CDR2 is SNEGSKA (reference sequence). The CDR3 loop is CSARGQIAGELFF.

The chain combines TRBV9 with TRBJ2-3; TCRdb names TRBD2, which stays unverified in the absence of DNA. CDR1 and CDR2 from the germline V gene are SGDLS and YYNGEE. The CDR3 length is 16 residues. The CDR3: CASSDFAGGSTDTQYF.

The V gene is TRBV18, the J gene TRBJ2-6; checking the TCRdb D call of TRBD1 is not possible without DNA. CDR1 and CDR2 (germline): KGHSH, LQKENI. This CDR3 is 14 amino acids long. CDR3: CASSPDRGANVLTF.

The genes are TRBV6-1 and TRBJ2-7; TCRdb gives TRBD1 as the D gene, but with no DNA this cannot be confirmed. The CDR3 spans 16 residues. CDR1 and CDR2 from the germline V gene are MNHNS and SASEGT. CDR3 residues: CASSAPRAGVSYEQYF.